This TCR beta chain was recovered during a study of T-cell reconstitution after alpha-beta-depleted transplantation in children. Broader study findings: There were some patients whose high TCRbeta diversity at day 60 came from surviving recipient T cells and thymic progenitors. Several hundred expanded graft clones reportedly supplied alpha-beta T cells about two months after transplant. A year post-transplant, T-cell counts and diversity derived mostly from newly produced T cells.

TCRbeta library construction was performed incorporating unique molecular identifiers. MiXCR, applied by TCRdb to the PCR reads, yields one record per CDR3 protein. In the table there are roughly 570,000 distinct CDR3 sequences, approximately 30% of which are singletons. Germline CDR1 and CDR2: MNHNS and SASEGT. This CDR3 has 15 residues. V gave up 4 bases and J gave up 4 bases; unmatched junction bases: 4. A note on this clonotype: Its target is unknown.

Sequencing used PBMCs, obtained before TCRalphabeta/CD19-depleted stem cell transplant. V is TRBV6-1 and J is TRBJ2-3, with 11 bases that match TRBD2. The clonotype was recovered from a boy younger than two with Wiskott-Aldrich syndrome, due to receive a stem cell transplant. The CDR3: CASSGGLAGSDTQYF. DNA of the CDR3: TGTGCCAGCAGTGGAGGACTAGCGGGTTCAGATACGCAGTATTTT.